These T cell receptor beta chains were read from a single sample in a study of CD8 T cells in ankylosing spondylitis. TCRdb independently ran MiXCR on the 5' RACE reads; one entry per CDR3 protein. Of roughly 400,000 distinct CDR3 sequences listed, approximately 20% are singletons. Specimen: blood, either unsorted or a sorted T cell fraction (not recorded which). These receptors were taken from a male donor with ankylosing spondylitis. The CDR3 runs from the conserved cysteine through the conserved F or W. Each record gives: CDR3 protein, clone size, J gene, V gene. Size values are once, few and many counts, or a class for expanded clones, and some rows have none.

CSVRTLRNTIYF,many,TRBJ1-3,TRBV29-1
CASSPTGFTGELFF,-,TRBJ2-2,TRBV7-9
CASRTSAGWTEKLFF,-,TRBJ1-4,TRBV12-3/TRBV12-4
CASSTVYEQYF,many,TRBJ2-7,TRBV25-1
CASSSSPSETQYF,-,TRBJ2-5,TRBV7-2
CASSYSHGTDTQYF,few,TRBJ2-3,TRBV6-5
CASSFLLLRGSAADTQYF,few,TRBJ2-3,TRBV12-3/TRBV12-4
CSVAGNQVRIDTQYF,many,TRBJ2-3,TRBV29-1
CSLRLVTSTDTQYF,few,TRBJ2-3,TRBV29-1
CASSETSSGANVLTF,-,TRBJ2-6,TRBV7-2
CASSQDLGLTEYEQYF,few,TRBJ2-7,TRBV4-2
CSASRAIGADTQYF,few,TRBJ2-3,TRBV20-1